This T cell receptor beta chain comes out of a study of molecular identifiers for immune sequencing clone quantification. The CDR3 covers 16 residues. Trimming removed 3 bases at V and 2 bases at J, with 14 bases between. Germline assignment: CDR1 SEHNR and CDR2 FQNEAQ (reference sequence). Previously published methods and listed TCR primers were used for the bulk TCR libraries. One entry per CDR3 protein, called by TCRdb with MiXCR from the PCR reads. The data contain around 460,000 distinct CDR3 sequences, around 25% of them singletons. A CD8+CD4-CCR7+CD45RA+ gate was used to sort naive CD8 T cells.

The origin of this receptor is a human donor in good health. Some libraries in this study had Jurkat cell RNA spiked in. This chain joins TRBV7-9 and TRBJ2-1; a possible D gene is TRBD2 (6 bases). The specimen was naive CD8+ T cells from blood, with Jurkat cell RNA spiked in. Subset denoted: FACS-sorted CD8+CD4-CCR7+CD45RA+ naive T cells. In DNA, the CDR3 is TGTGCCAGCAGCTTTAGCGGCTCCTGGCCCTACAATGAGCAGTTCTTC. Its protein product is CASSFSGSWPYNEQFF.